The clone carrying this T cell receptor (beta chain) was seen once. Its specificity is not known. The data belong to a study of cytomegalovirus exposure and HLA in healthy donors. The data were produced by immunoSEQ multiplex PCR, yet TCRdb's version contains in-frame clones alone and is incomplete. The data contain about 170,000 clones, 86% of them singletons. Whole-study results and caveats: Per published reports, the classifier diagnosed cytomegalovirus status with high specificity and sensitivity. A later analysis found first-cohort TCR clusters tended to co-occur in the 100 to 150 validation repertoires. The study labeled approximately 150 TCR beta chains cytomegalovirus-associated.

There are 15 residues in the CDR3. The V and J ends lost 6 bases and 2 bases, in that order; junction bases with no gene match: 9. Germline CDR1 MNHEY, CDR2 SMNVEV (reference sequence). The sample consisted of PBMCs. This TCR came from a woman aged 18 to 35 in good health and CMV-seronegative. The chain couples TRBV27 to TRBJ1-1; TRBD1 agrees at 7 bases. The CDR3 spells CASSPANRGNTEAFF. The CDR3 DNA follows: TGTGCCAGCAGCCCCGCCAACAGGGGAAACACTGAAGCTTTCTTT.